The 17 T cell receptor beta chains presented below share a single source sample, sequenced in a study of T cell responses to AZD1222 COVID-19 vaccine. The repertoire was sequenced with immunoSEQ multiplex PCR; TCRdb's copy has only in-frame clones and lacks some. In the table there are fewer than 150,000 clones, about 91% of which are singletons. Sequenced here: peripheral blood, sampled 28 days after the second AZD1222 dose. All receptors come from an adult who received the AZD1222 COVID-19 vaccine.

V is TRBV5-6 and J is TRBJ1-2; the D gene is possibly TRBD1 (5 bases). This CDR3 has 13 amino acids. Germline CDR1 SGHDT, CDR2 YYEEEE. The ends were cut back, 4 bases at V and 8 bases at J, with 15 bases in the middle. CDR3 residues: CASSQTDYSGYTF. CDR3 DNA sequence: TGTGCCAGCAGCCAGACAGATTATAGCGGCTACACCTTC.

The chain couples TRBV10-3 to TRBJ2-3, with 10 bases identical to TRBD2. CDR3 size: 14 residues. In germline, CDR1 is ENHRY, CDR2 SYGVKD. J was trimmed by 6 bases and V by 7 bases; bases with no gene match: 7. The CDR3 nucleotides are TGTGCCATCACGCCTAGCGGGGGAAGCGATACGCAGTATTTT. It specifies CAITPSGGSDTQYF.

CDR3 loop: CASSLDDGSTLTSSYNSPLHF. As DNA, the CDR3 is TGTGCCAGCAGCTTAGATGACGGCTCGACTCTGACCAGCTCCTATAATTCACCCCTCCACTTT. The chain couples TRBV11-3 to TRBJ1-6, with no clear D. This CDR3 has 21 residues. Germline loops: CDR1 SGHNT, CDR2 YENEEA. V lost 0 bases to trimming and J lost 0 bases, with 21 bases between them.

The rearrangement uses TRBV7-9 and TRBJ1-5; possible D gene TRBD1, 5 bases. Germline V gives CDR1 SEHNR, CDR2 FQNEAQ (reference sequence). Trimming pared 1 base from V and 0 bases from J, leaving 16 bases between. CDR3 length: 18 residues. For the CDR3, the DNA is TGTGCCAGCAGCTTAGGGATACAGGACTCTTATAGCAATCAGCCCCAGCATTTT. Residues: CASSLGIQDSYSNQPQHF.

The gene calls are TRBV9 and TRBJ2-3, with 8 bases identical to TRBD2. J was trimmed by 3 bases and V by 7 bases; bases with no gene match: 16. Germline V gene lookup returns CDR1 SGDLS and CDR2 YYNGEE. CDR3 length: 17 residues. The CDR3 DNA follows: TGTGCCAGCTGTTCTGGTCCGGGAGGGGAATGTACAGATACGCAGTATTTT. Protein sequence: CASCSGPGGECTDTQYF.

The gene calls are TRBV11-3 and TRBJ2-5, with D perhaps matching TRBD1 or TRBD2 (5 bases each). V shed 3 bases and J shed 3 bases, with 8 bases lying between them. Germline CDR1 reads SGHNT; CDR2 reads YENEEA. The CDR3 spans 13 residues. The CDR3 DNA follows: TGTGCCAGCAGCTTGGGGACGGAAGAGACCCAGTACTTC. Amino acids: CASSLGTEETQYF.

V and J are TRBV29-1 and TRBJ1-3, with D possibly matching TRBD1 (5 bases). CDR1 is SQVTM, CDR2 ANQGSEA, per germline. V lost 5 bases and J lost 0, with 11 bases in between. The CDR3 has 14 residues. CDR3 in DNA: TGCAGCGTTTACGGGGCCTACTCTGGAAACACCATATATTTT. It codes for CSVYGAYSGNTIYF.

This chain joins TRBV14 and TRBJ1-6; TRBD1 agrees at 8 bases. V lost 4 bases and J lost 8; bases outside the gene matches: 4. Germline V gives CDR1 SGHDN, CDR2 FVKESK. The CDR3 extends over 14 amino acids. The CDR3 bases are TGTGCCAGCAGCCCCCGGACAGGGTATTCACCCCTCCACTTT. Protein product: CASSPRTGYSPLHF.

DNA of the CDR3: TGTGCCAGCAGTGTTCGTCGCCTTTTCACTGAAGCTTTCTTT. It is translated as CASSVRRLFTEAFF. The gene calls are TRBV28 and TRBJ1-1; no definite D call. V shed 5 bases and J shed 4 bases, with 14 bases lying between them. Looked up from germline, CDR1 is MDHEN and CDR2 is SYDVKM. The CDR3 is made up of 14 amino acids.

The chain combines TRBV13 with TRBJ2-3, with D possibly matching TRBD2 (5 bases). This CDR3 contains 15 residues. The germline V and J ends were trimmed by 0 bases and 4 bases, with 11 bases remaining between them. Germline V lookup: CDR1 PRHDT, CDR2 FYEKMQ (reference sequence). The CDR3 nucleotides read TGTGCCAGCAGCTTAGGGCTAGCTACCTCAGATACGCAGTATTTT. This translates into CASSLGLATSDTQYF.

The rearrangement uses TRBV14 and TRBJ2-3; the D call may be TRBD1 or TRBD2 (5 bases each). The germline V and J ends were trimmed by 1 base and 0 bases, with 14 bases remaining between them. The germline gives CDR1 SGHDN, CDR2 FVKESK. The CDR3 is 17 amino acids. The chain's CDR3 is CASSQATRDPSTDTQYF. The DNA for the CDR3 is TGTGCCAGCAGCCAAGCCACCCGGGACCCCAGCACAGATACGCAGTATTTT.

Concerning this clone: Relative to the germline gene, one junction end is altered; a read error may explain this. The gene calls are TRBV11-2 and TRBJ1-6; D unresolved. CDR1 SGHAT and CDR2 FQNNGV come from the germline V gene. The CDR3 has 11 residues. CDR3 DNA: TGTGCCAGCAGCTTAGGACGGGCCAAAATCTTT. Protein: CASSLGRAKIF.

This clone was counted once. The rearrangement links TRBV6-4 to TRBJ2-5; perhaps TRBD1 as D (6 bases). CDR1 is MRHNA, CDR2 SNTAGT, per germline. Trimming removed 9 bases at V and 1 base at J, with 9 bases between. The length of the CDR3 is 12 residues. The CDR3 protein is CARWGRQETQYF. The CDR3 nucleotides read TGTGCCAGGTGGGGGCGCCAAGAGACCCAGTACTTC.

The chain employs TRBV7-9 and TRBJ2-5, with unresolved D. There are 14 residues in the CDR3. In germline, CDR1 is SEHNR, CDR2 FQNEAQ (reference sequence). V lost 1 base and J lost 7, with 13 bases in between. The CDR3 sequence: CASSLEAESGTQYF. The CDR3 region has the DNA TGTGCCAGCAGCTTAGAGGCGGAATCGGGGACCCAGTACTTC.

The chain joins TRBV19 to TRBJ2-7; tentative D call: TRBD1 (5 bases). V lost 9 bases to trimming and J lost 3 bases, with 21 bases between them. The CDR3 is 15 residues long. CDR1 is LNHDA, CDR2 SQIVND, per germline (reference sequence). CDR3 region: CASSPSPRQSYEQYF. In DNA form, the CDR3 reads TGTGCCAGCTCACCTTCCCCCCGACAGAGCTACGAGCAGTACTTC.

The chain combines TRBV19 with TRBJ2-1, with TRBD1 identical over 8 bases. CDR1 is LNHDA and CDR2 is SQIVND in the germline V gene (reference sequence). The CDR3 runs 13 residues. Trimming cost V 6 bases and J 8 bases; bases outside gene matches: 6. CDR3: CASRPDRGHEQFF. CDR3 nucleotides: TGTGCCAGTAGACCAGACAGGGGTCATGAGCAGTTCTTC.

The J gene is TRBJ2-7, the V gene TRBV19; the match to TRBD2 covers 8 bases. This CDR3 spans 17 amino acids. The germline V gene encodes CDR1 LNHDA and CDR2 SQIVND (reference sequence). V lost 3 bases and J lost 2; bases outside the gene matches: 12. The CDR3 nucleotides read TGTGCCAGTAGTATTCTTTTGGGAACTAGCGGCCCCTACGAGCAGTACTTC. Translation gives CASSILLGTSGPYEQYF.